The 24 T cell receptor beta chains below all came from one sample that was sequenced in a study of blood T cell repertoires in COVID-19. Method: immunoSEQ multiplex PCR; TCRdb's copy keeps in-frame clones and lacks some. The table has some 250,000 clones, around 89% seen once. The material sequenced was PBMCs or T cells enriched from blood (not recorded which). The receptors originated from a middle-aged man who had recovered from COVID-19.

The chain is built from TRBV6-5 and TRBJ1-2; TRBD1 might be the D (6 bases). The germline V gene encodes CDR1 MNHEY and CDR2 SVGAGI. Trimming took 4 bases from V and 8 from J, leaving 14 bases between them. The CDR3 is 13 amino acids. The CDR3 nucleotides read TGTGCCAGCAGTTCGACAGGATATGGAGGCTACACCTTC. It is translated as CASSSTGYGGYTF.

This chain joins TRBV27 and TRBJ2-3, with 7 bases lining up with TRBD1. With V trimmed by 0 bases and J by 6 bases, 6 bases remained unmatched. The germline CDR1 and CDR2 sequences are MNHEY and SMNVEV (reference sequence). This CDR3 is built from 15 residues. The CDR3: CASSLSGTRGDTQYF. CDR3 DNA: TGTGCCAGCAGTTTATCGGGGACCAGGGGGGATACGCAGTATTTT.

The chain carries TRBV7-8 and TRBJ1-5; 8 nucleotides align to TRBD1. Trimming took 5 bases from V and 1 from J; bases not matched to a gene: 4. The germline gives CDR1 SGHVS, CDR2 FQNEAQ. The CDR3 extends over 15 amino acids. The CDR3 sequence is CASSPRTGSNQPQHF. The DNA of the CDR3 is TGTGCCAGCAGCCCCAGGACAGGGAGCAATCAGCCCCAGCATTTT. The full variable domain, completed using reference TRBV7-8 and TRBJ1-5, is GAGVSQSPRYKVAKRGQDVALRCDPISGHVSLFWYQQALGQGPEFLTYFQNEAQLDKSGLPSDRFFAERPEGSVSTLKIQRTQQEDSAVYLCASSPRTGSNQPQHFGDGTRLSIL.

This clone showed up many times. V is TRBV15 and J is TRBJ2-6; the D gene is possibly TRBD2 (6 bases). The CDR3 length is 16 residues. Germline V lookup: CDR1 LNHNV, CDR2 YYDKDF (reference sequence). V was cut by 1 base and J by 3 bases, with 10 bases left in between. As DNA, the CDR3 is TGTGCCACCAGCAGAGGGGAGGATGGTGGGGCCAACGTCCTGACTTTC. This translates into CATSRGEDGGANVLTF.

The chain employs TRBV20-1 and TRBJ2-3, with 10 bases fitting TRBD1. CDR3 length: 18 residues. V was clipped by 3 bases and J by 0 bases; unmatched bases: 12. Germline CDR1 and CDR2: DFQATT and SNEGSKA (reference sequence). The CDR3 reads CSASSGQGGYGSTDTQYF. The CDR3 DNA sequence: TGCAGTGCTAGTTCCGGACAGGGGGGTTATGGTAGCACAGATACGCAGTATTTT.

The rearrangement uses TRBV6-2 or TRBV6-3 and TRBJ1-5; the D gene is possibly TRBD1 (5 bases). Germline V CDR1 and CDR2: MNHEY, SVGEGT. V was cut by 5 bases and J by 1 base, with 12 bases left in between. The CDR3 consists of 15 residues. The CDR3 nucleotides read TGTGCCAGCAGTGCGGGGGGAACGAGCAATCAGCCCCAGCATTTT. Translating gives CASSAGGTSNQPQHF.

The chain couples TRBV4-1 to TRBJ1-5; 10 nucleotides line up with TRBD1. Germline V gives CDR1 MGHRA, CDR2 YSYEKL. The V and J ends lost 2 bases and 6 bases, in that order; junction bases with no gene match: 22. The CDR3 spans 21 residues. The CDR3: CASSQFLGLTGGGQGGQPQHF. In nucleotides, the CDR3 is TGCGCCAGCAGCCAATTTCTGGGTCTTACTGGGGGCGGACAGGGGGGTCAGCCCCAGCATTTT.

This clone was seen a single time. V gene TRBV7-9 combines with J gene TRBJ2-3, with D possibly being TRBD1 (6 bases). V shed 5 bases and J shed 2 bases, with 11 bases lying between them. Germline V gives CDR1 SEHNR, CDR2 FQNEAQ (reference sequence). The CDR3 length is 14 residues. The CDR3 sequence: CASSRTGYTDTQYF. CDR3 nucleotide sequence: TGTGCCAGCAGCCGAACAGGGTACACAGATACGCAGTATTTT.

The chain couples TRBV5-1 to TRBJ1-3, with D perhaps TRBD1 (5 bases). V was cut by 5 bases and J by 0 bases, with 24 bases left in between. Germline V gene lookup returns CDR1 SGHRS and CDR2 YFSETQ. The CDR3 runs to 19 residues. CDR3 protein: CASSAGGPTTRFSGNTIYF. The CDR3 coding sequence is TGCGCCAGCAGTGCGGGGGGACCGACCACTAGATTCTCTGGAAACACCATATATTTT.

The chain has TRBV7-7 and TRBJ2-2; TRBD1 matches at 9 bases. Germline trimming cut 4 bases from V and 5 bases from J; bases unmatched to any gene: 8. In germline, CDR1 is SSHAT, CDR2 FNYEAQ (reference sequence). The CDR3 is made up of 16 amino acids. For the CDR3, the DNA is TGTGCCAGCAGCTCGCAACAGGGGGCTAGGACCGGGGAGCTGTTTTTT. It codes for CASSSQQGARTGELFF.

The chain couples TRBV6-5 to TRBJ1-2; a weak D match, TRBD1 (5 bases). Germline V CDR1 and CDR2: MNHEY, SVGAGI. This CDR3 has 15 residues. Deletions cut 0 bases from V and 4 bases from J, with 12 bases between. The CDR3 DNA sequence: TGTGCCAGCAGTTACTCCTCCAGGACACCCTATGGCTACACCTTC. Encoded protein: CASSYSSRTPYGYTF.

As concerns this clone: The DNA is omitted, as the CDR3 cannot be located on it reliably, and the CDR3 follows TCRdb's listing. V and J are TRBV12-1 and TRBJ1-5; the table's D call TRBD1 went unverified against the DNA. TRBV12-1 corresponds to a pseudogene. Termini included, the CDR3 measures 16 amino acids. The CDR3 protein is CASSFGQGAVSQPQHF.

CDR3 loop: CASSLSHYGYTF. CDR3 nucleotides: TGTGCCAGCAGCCTAAGTCACTATGGCTACACCTTC. The chain links TRBV6-5 to TRBJ1-2, with unresolved D. V shed 6 bases and J shed 3 bases, with 8 bases lying between them. Germline V gives CDR1 MNHEY, CDR2 SVGAGI. The CDR3 runs 12 residues.

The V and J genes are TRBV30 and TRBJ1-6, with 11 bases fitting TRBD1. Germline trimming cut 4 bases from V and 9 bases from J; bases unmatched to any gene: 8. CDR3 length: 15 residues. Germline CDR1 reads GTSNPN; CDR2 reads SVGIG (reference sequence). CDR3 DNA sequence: TGTGCCTGGACACCGGGACAGGGGGAAAGTTCACCCCTCCACTTT. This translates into CAWTPGQGESSPLHF. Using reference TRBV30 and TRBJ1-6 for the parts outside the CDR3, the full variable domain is SQTIHQWPATLVQPVGSPLSLECTVEGTSNPNLYWYRQAAGRGLQLLFYSVGIGQISSEVPQNLSASRPQDRQFILSSKKLLLSDSGFYLCAWTPGQGESSPLHFGNGTRLTVT.

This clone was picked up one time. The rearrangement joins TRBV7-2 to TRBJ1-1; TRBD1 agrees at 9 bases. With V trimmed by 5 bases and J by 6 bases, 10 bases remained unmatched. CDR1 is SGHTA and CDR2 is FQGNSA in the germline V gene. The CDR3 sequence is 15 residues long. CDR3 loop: CASSPGQGRGPEAFF. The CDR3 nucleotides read TGTGCCAGCAGCCCGGGACAGGGAAGGGGCCCTGAAGCTTTCTTT.

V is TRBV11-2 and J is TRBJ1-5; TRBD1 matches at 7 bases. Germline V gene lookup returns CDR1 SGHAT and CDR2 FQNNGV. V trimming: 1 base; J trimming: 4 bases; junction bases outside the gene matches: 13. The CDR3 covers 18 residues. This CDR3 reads CASSLGEGLGTVNQPQHF. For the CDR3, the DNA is TGTGCCAGCAGCTTAGGCGAAGGGTTGGGGACAGTTAATCAGCCCCAGCATTTT.

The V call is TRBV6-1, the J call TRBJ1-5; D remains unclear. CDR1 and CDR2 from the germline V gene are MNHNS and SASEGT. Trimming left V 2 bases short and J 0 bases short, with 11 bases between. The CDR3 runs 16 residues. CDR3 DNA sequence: TGTGCCAGCAGTGAACCCGGAGGGCTTAGCAATCAGCCCCAGCATTTT. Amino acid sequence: CASSEPGGLSNQPQHF.

The CDR3 sequence is CASKRQGGGKEKLFF. CDR3 coding DNA: TGTGCCAGCAAGAGACAGGGTGGCGGTAAAGAAAAACTGTTTTTT. The rearrangement joins TRBV6-5 to TRBJ1-4; 7 bases align to TRBD1. Germline values: CDR1 MNHEY, CDR2 SVGAGI. The CDR3 runs to 15 residues. With 7 bases clipped from V and 8 bases from J, the junction kept 13 bases outside the gene matches.

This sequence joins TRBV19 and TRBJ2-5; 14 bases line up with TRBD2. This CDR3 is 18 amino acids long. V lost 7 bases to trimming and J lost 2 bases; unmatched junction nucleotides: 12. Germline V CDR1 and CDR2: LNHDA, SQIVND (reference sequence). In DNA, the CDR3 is TGTGCCAGTAATAACGGACTAGCGGGGGGCAAGCCACAAGAGACCCAGTACTTC. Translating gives CASNNGLAGGKPQETQYF.

The CDR3 loop is CASSQDFGSSGRPYNEQFF. CDR3 coding DNA: TGTGCCAGCAGCCAAGATTTTGGTTCTAGCGGGAGACCCTACAATGAGCAGTTCTTC. The chain combines TRBV14 with TRBJ2-1; 10 positions match TRBD2. Looked up from germline, CDR1 is SGHDN and CDR2 is FVKESK. The CDR3 contains 19 residues. V lost 0 bases, J lost 2 bases, and 10 bases stayed unmatched.

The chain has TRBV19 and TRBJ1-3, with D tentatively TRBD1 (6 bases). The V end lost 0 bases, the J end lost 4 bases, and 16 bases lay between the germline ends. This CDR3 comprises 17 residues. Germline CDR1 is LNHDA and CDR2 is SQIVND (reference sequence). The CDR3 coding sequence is TGTGCCAGTAGTATAGATCCAGGGGCAACCGGAGGAAACACCATATATTTT. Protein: CASSIDPGATGGNTIYF.

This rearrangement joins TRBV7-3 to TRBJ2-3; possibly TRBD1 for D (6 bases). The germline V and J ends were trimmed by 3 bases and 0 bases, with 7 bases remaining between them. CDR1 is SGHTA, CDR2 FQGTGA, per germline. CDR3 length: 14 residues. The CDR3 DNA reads TGTGCCAGCAGCTTGGGACATAGCACAGATACGCAGTATTTT. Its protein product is CASSLGHSTDTQYF.

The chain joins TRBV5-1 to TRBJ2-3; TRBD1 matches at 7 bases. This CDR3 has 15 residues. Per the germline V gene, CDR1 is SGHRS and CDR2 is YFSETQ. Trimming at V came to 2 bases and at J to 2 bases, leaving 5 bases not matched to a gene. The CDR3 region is CASSLVGGITDTQYF. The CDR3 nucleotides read TGCGCCAGCAGCTTAGTAGGGGGCATCACAGATACGCAGTATTTT.

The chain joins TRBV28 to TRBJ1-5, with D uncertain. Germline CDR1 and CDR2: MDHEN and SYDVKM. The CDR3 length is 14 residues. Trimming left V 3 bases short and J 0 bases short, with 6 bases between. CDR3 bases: TGTGCCAGCAGTTTCGGGTCTAGCAATCAGCCCCAGCATTTT. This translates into CASSFGSSNQPQHF.